This is a list of T cell receptor beta chains from one sample in a study of breast tumors, draining lymph nodes, adjacent tissues. TCRdb analysed the multiplex PCR reads with MiXCR anew, one entry per CDR3 protein. The data hold approximately 150,000 distinct CDR3 sequences, with 33% observed a single time. The sample taken for sequencing was axillary lymph node tissue. Receptor source: a female donor with breast cancer. Some clones in this sample may be carry-over from other donors' samples. CDR3s include the opening cysteine and the closing phenylalanine or tryptophan. A D gene is named only where the DNA matches it firmly. The listing skips clone size in some rows; elsewhere it reads once, few, many or a size class.

many	TRBV6-5	TRBD1	TRBJ2-6	CASSYGTGGAGANVLTF	TGTGCCAGCAGTTACGGGACAGGGGGCGCCGGGGCCAACGTCCTGACTTTC
many	TRBV7-3	-	TRBJ2-7	CASSVSGGSSYEQYF	TGTGCCAGCAGCGTCTCAGGGGGGAGCTCCTACGAGCAGTACTTC
many	TRBV20-1	-	TRBJ2-7	CSARAETTSSEQYF	TGCAGTGCTAGAGCAGAGACTACCTCCTCCGAGCAGTACTTC
once	TRBV25-1	TRBD2	TRBJ2-7	CASSQPRTSGRAYEQYF	TGTGCCAGCAGTCAACCCAGGACTAGCGGGAGGGCCTACGAGCAGTACTTC
few	TRBV27	-	TRBJ2-1	CASSSREREQFF	TGTGCCAGCAGTTCCCGAGAAAGAGAGCAGTTCTTC
many	TRBV30	-	TRBJ1-5	CAWSFLANQPQHF	TGTGCCTGGAGCTTTTTAGCAAATCAGCCCCAGCATTTT
many	TRBV12-3/TRBV12-4	-	TRBJ1-2	CASRSTEGYGYTF	TGTGCCAGCAGAAGTACCGAGGGCTATGGCTACACCTTC
many	TRBV18	TRBD1	TRBJ2-2	CASPKPGQRTGELFF	TGTGCCAGCCCCAAGCCGGGACAGCGCACCGGGGAGCTGTTTTTT
-	TRBV11-2	TRBD1	TRBJ2-5	CASSSGQEIGTQYF	TGTGCCAGCAGCTCGGGACAGGAGATAGGGACCCAGTACTTC
many	TRBV4-2	-	TRBJ1-5	CASSQVARGGRNQPQHF	TGTGCCAGCAGCCAAGTCGCCCGAGGGGGGCGAAATCAGCCCCAGCATTTT
many	TRBV7-9	TRBD2	TRBJ2-5	CASSLPTSGGIQEPQYF	TGTGCCAGCAGCTTACCGACTAGCGGGGGGATCCAAGAGCCCCAGTACTTC
many	TRBV20-1	TRBD2	TRBJ2-7	CSARTSGRGSGYEQYF	TGCAGTGCTAGGACTAGCGGGAGAGGGTCGGGGTACGAGCAGTACTTC
-	TRBV20-1	-	TRBJ1-1	CSATDTVNTEAFF	TGCAGTGCTACAGACACAGTGAACACTGAAGCTTTCTTT
-	TRBV5-6	-	TRBJ1-5	CASSLAGVSNQPQHF	TGTGCCAGCAGCTTGGCCGGGGTTAGCAATCAGCCCCAGCATTTT
many	TRBV6-5	-	TRBJ1-6	CASRGQIYNSPLHF	TGTGCCAGCAGAGGACAGATCTATAATTCACCCCTCCACTTT
many	TRBV5-6	-	TRBJ2-7	CASSRAGTPHEQYF	TGTGCCAGCAGCAGGGCCGGGACACCCCACGAGCAGTACTTC
few	TRBV28	-	TRBJ1-4	CASSLIARFRNEKLFF	TGTGCCAGCAGTTTAATAGCCCGGTTCCGTAATGAAAAACTGTTTTTT
many	TRBV13	TRBD2	TRBJ2-3	CASSLPPAGVTDTQYF	TGTGCCAGCAGCCTACCCCCGGCGGGGGTCACAGATACGCAGTATTTT
-	TRBV19	-	TRBJ2-6	CASSKGLSGAF	TGTGCCAGTAGTAAGGGCTTGTCAGGAGCTTTC
few	TRBV6-5	-	TRBJ1-5	CASSYPPGRGRGQPQHF	TGTGCCAGCAGTTACCCCCCCGGGAGGGGAAGGGGTCAGCCCCAGCATTTT
-	TRBV5-1	TRBD2	TRBJ2-5	CASSLQLGGKETQYF	TGCGCCAGCAGCCTACAGCTCGGGGGGAAAGAGACCCAGTACTTC
many	TRBV4-1	-	TRBJ1-4	CASSQGVANEKLFF	TGCGCCAGCAGCCAAGGAGTGGCTAATGAAAAACTGTTTTTT
many	TRBV11-2	-	TRBJ1-2	CASSLGRALGYGYTF	TGTGCCAGCAGCTTAGGCAGGGCCTTGGGGTATGGCTACACCTTC
many	TRBV5-1	TRBD2	TRBJ2-3	CASSGVGGPADTQYF	TGCGCCAGTAGCGGGGTGGGAGGGCCGGCAGATACGCAGTATTTT
-	TRBV6-1	-	TRBJ1-4	CASNPLTGEKLFF	TGTGCCAGCAACCCTCTTACTGGGGAAAAACTGTTTTTT
-	TRBV10-3	TRBD1	TRBJ2-2	CAISESGTAFGTGNTGELFF	TGTGCCATCAGTGAGTCTGGAACAGCATTCGGGACAGGGAACACCGGGGAGCTGTTTTTT
many	TRBV12-5	-	TRBJ2-1	CASAKSTLLGVDEQFF	TGTGCTAGTGCTAAGTCCACGCTTTTGGGGGTGGATGAGCAGTTCTTC
many	TRBV29-1	-	TRBJ2-7	CSVEETGTDTYEQYF	TGCAGCGTTGAAGAGACCGGGACCGACACCTACGAGCAGTACTTC
many	TRBV11-2	TRBD1	TRBJ1-5	CARTQGALDNQPQHF	TGTGCCAGGACACAGGGGGCGCTGGACAATCAGCCCCAGCATTTT
many	TRBV6-2/TRBV6-3	-	TRBJ1-5	CASSYRRGNQPQHF	TGTGCCAGCAGTTACCGCAGGGGCAATCAGCCCCAGCATTTT
many	TRBV29-1	TRBD1	TRBJ1-5	CSVGAQGPGQPQHF	TGCAGCGTTGGGGCACAGGGGCCTGGGCAGCCCCAGCATTTT
-	TRBV4-1	TRBD1	TRBJ1-5	CASSQSDRGSVQPQHF	TGCGCCAGCAGCCAATCGGACAGGGGGAGTGTCCAGCCCCAGCATTTT